This TCR beta chain was sequenced for a study of shared clonotypes between healthy human individuals. Some clones are missing from TCRdb's copy, which holds only in-frame ones; the method was immunoSEQ multiplex PCR. Of about 730,000 clones in the sample, roughly 72% were seen once. On this clone: Its antigen is as yet unknown.

Study donors comprised healthy, HIV-negative adults devoid of recent acute infection or vaccination. Findings of the study overall: Relative to clonotypes present in all four donors, those not shared had lower generation probabilities.

Germline V gene data show CDR1 as MNHEY and CDR2 as SMNVEV (reference sequence). The CDR3 runs to 15 residues. V was pared by 2 bases and J by 5 bases, with 15 bases between. The sample was memory CD4+ T cells sorted from blood. Stated subset: CD45RA-negative fraction. This sequence joins TRBV27 and TRBJ1-1; D might be TRBD1 (6 bases). This TCR came from a woman aged 25 to 39 in good health. CDR3 DNA: TGTGCCAGCAGTTTAAATGGCGAGGGGGTAACTGAAGCTTTCTTT. Its translation is CASSLNGEGVTEAFF.